This TCR beta chain was obtained from a study of cytomegalovirus exposure and HLA in healthy donors. Findings of the study overall: Among donors in an Asian-associated ancestry cluster, a later analysis reportedly found fewer N-insertions than the approximately 670-donor mean.

CDR1 and CDR2 (germline): MNHEY, SMNVEV (reference sequence). The J segment lost 7 bases and the V segment lost 5 bases, leaving 6 bases of the junction unmatched. CDR3 size: 15 residues. Details on this clone: What it binds is unknown.

PCR used 60 Vbeta primers and 13 Jbeta primers. Some clones are missing from TCRdb's copy, which holds only in-frame ones; the method was immunoSEQ multiplex PCR. The sample consists of 100,000 or so clones, 78% of them appearing once. The TCR originated in a male donor in good health and CMV-seronegative. The J gene is TRBJ2-1, the V gene TRBV27, with TRBD2 matching over 12 bases. The sequencing input was PBMCs. The CDR3 DNA sequence: TGTGCCAGCAGTGGAGGACTAGCGGGACCTAATGAGCAGTTCTTC. Its translation: CASSGGLAGPNEQFF.